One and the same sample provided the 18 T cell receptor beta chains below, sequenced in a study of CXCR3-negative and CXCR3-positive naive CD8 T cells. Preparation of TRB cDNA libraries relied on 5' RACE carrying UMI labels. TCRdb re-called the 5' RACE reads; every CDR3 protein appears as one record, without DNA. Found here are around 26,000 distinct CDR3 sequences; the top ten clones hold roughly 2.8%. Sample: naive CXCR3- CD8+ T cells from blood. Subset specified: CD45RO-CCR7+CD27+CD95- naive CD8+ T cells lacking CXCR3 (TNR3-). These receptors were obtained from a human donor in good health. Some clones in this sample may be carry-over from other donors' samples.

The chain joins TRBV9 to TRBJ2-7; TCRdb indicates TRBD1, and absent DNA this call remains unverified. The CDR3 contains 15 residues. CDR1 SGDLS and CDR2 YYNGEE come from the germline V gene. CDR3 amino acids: CASSAGTVLPGEQYF.

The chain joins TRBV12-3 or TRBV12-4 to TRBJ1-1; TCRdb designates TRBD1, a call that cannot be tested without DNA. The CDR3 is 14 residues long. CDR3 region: CASTEDRGITEAFF.

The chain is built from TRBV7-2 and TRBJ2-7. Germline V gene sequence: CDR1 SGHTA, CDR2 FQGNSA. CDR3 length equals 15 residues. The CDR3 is CASSLAGRSSYEQYF.

The chain's CDR3 is CAWSVLGRDANEQFF. The rearrangement uses TRBV30 and TRBJ2-1; without DNA, the TCRdb call of TRBD1 cannot be checked. Per germline, CDR1 GTSNPN and CDR2 SVGIG (reference sequence). This CDR3 region has 15 residues.

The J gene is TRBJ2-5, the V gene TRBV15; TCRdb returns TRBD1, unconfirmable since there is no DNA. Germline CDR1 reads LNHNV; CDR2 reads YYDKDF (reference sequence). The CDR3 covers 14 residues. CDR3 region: CATSRAVGGRAQYF.

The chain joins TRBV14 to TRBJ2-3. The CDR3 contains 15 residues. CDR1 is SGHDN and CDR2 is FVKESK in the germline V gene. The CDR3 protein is CASSQDSGYSDTQYF.

The CDR3 protein is CASSLPTGQGAVEQFF. V usage is TRBV28 and J usage is TRBJ2-1; TCRdb's D gene call, TRBD1, goes unchecked for lack of DNA. In germline, CDR1 is MDHEN, CDR2 SYDVKM. CDR3 length: 16 residues.

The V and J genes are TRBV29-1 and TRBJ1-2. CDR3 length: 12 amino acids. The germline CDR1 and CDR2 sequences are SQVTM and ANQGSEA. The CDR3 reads CSAPSGFRGYTF.

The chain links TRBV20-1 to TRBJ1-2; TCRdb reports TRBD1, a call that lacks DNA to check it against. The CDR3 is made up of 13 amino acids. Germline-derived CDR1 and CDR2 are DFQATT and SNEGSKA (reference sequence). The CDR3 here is CSAGDITNYGYTF.

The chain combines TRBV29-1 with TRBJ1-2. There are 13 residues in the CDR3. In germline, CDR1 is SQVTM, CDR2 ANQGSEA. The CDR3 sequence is CSVAGEPSRGYTF.

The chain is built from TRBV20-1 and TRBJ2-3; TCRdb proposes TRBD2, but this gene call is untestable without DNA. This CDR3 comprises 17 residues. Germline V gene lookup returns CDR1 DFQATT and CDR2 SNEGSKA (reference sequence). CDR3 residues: CSARSLGTSELGDTQYF.

This chain's CDR3 is CARTPGQQSSYEQYF. V is TRBV12-3 or TRBV12-4 and J is TRBJ2-7; TCRdb indicates TRBD1, and absent DNA this call remains unverified. The CDR3 extends over 15 amino acids.

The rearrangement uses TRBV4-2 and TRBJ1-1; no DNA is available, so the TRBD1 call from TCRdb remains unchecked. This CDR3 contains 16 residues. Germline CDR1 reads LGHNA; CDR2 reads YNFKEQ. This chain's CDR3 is CASSQDWGAGNTEAFF.

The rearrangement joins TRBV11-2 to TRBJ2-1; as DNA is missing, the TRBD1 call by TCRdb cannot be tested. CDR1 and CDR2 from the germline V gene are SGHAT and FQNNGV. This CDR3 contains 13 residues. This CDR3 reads CASSMDSYNEQFF.

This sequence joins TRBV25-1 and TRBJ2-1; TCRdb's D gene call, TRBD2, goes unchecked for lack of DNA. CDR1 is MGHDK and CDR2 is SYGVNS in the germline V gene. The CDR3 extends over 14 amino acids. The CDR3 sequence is CASSEGYTSDEQFF.

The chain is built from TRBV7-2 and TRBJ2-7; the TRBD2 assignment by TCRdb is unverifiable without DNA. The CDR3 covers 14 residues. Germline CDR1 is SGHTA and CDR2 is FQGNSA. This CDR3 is CASSYTGGTYEQYF.

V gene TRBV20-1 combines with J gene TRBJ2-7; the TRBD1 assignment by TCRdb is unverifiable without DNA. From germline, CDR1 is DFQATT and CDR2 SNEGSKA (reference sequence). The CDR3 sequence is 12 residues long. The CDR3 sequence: CSAKDREYEQYF.

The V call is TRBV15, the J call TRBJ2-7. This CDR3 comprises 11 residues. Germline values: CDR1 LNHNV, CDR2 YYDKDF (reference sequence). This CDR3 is CATRRGYEQYF.